The 30 T cell receptor beta chains given below trace back to one sample, sequenced in a study of cytomegalovirus exposure and HLA in healthy donors. PCR was performed using 60 Vbeta and 13 Jbeta primers. Here immunoSEQ multiplex PCR was the method, and the copy in TCRdb shows in-frame clones only, minus some. This sample's clone table lists about 190,000 clones. The sequenced material came from PBMCs. Source of these receptors: a man aged 25-45 years in good health and CMV-seronegative.

V usage is TRBV7-2 and J usage is TRBJ2-1; 11 bases agree with TRBD2. Germline trimming cut 5 bases from V and 5 bases from J; bases unmatched to any gene: 5. The CDR3 extends over 15 amino acids. Germline V gene sequence: CDR1 SGHTA, CDR2 FQGNSA. CDR3 region: CASSIWTSGHNEQFF. CDR3 nucleotide sequence: TGTGCCAGCAGCATCTGGACTAGCGGGCACAATGAGCAGTTCTTC.

For this clone: Other DNA sequences in the sample encode the same CDR3. The chain combines TRBV27 with TRBJ2-1, with TRBD2 identical over 8 bases. This CDR3 region has 14 residues. Germline trimming cut 9 bases from V and 7 bases from J; bases unmatched to any gene: 11. Germline lookup yields CDR1 MNHEY and CDR2 SMNVEV (reference sequence). CDR3 in amino acids: CASNQPGLVNEQFF. The CDR3 nucleotides read TGTGCCAGTAACCAACCGGGACTAGTGAATGAGCAGTTCTTC.

The chain employs TRBV5-5 and TRBJ2-7, with TRBD1 identical over 7 bases. The CDR3 covers 15 residues. Losses at the gene ends were 1 base for V and 3 bases for J; bases not matched to a gene: 7. From germline, CDR1 is SGHKS and CDR2 YYEKEE (reference sequence). The CDR3 loop is CASSLSTGQNYEQYF. The CDR3 DNA reads as TGTGCCAGCAGCTTGTCTACGGGACAGAACTACGAGCAGTACTTC.

The chain employs TRBV30 and TRBJ2-7; 13 bases agree with TRBD2. The J call may be faulty, since TRBJ2-5 better matches the DNA end. Germline V gene sequence: CDR1 GTSNPN, CDR2 SVGIG (reference sequence). The CDR3 length is 15 residues. The CDR3 spells CAWGRTSGSGETQYF. The DNA for the CDR3 is TGTGCCTGGGGCCGGACTAGCGGGAGTGGTGAGACCCAGTACTTC.

CDR3 DNA: TGTGCCAGCAGCTTGGCTGGGTTGGGAGGAACTAATGAAAAACTGTTTTTT. Its translation is CASSLAGLGGTNEKLFF. This chain links TRBV5-4 with TRBJ1-4; D uncertain. This CDR3 has 17 residues. Trimming left V 0 bases short and J 1 base short, with 13 bases between. The germline V gene encodes CDR1 SGHNT and CDR2 YYREEE (reference sequence).

This chain connects TRBV7-2 to TRBJ2-5; 8 bases are a match to TRBD2. Losses at the gene ends were 0 bases for V and 5 bases for J; bases not matched to a gene: 5. CDR3 size: 15 residues. Looked up from germline, CDR1 is SGHTA and CDR2 is FQGNSA. CDR3 DNA: TGTGCCAGCAGCTTAGCGTTCACGGGGGGGGAGACCCAGTACTTC. Protein: CASSLAFTGGETQYF.

This chain uses TRBV5-4 with TRBJ1-3, with 7 nucleotides matching TRBD1. V gave up 4 bases and J gave up 4 bases; unmatched junction bases: 8. This CDR3 comprises 15 residues. Germline V gene data show CDR1 as SGHNT and CDR2 as YYREEE (reference sequence). The CDR3 reads CASSVSTGEGNTIYF. CDR3 in DNA: TGTGCCAGCAGCGTTTCCACAGGGGAGGGAAACACCATATATTTT.

Turning to this clone: Other DNA variants within this sample encode the same CDR3. This chain connects TRBV27 to TRBJ2-7; TRBD1 aligns across 7 bases. After removal of 5 bases from V and 3 bases from J, the junction contained 4 bases not matched to a gene. CDR1 MNHEY and CDR2 SMNVEV come from the germline V gene (reference sequence). The length of the CDR3 is 13 residues. CDR3 sequence reads: CASSLRQGYEQYF. For the CDR3, the DNA is TGTGCCAGCAGTCTAAGACAGGGCTACGAGCAGTACTTC.

This chain uses TRBV18 with TRBJ2-3, with TRBD1 as a possible D gene (6 bases). CDR3 length equals 16 residues. The germline gives CDR1 KGHSH, CDR2 LQKENI. V was pared by 3 bases and J by 2 bases, with 15 bases between. CDR3 protein: CASSPNRQGSTDTQYF. The CDR3, as DNA: TGTGCCAGCTCACCTAATCGGCAGGGGTCCACAGATACGCAGTATTTT.

Here the CDR3 reads CASSPTVPAGGRGDTQYF. The CDR3 nucleotides are TGCGCCAGCAGCCCCACGGTTCCAGCGGGGGGGCGGGGAGATACGCAGTATTTT. J is TRBJ2-3 and V is TRBV4-1; 10 bases line up with TRBD2. Germline loops: CDR1 MGHRA, CDR2 YSYEKL. This CDR3 comprises 18 residues. V shed 4 bases and J 5 bases; nucleotides not matched to a gene: 15.

This chain connects TRBV6-1 to TRBJ1-3, with D possibly being TRBD1 (5 bases). This CDR3 is 16 amino acids long. Looked up from germline, CDR1 is MNHNS and CDR2 is SASEGT. V shed 3 bases and J shed 0 bases, with 12 bases lying between them. CDR3 coding DNA: TGTGCCAGCAGTGAGGGTTACGGGGGCTCTGGAAACACCATATATTTT. Protein: CASSEGYGGSGNTIYF.

The gene calls are TRBV7-9 and TRBJ2-3, with D possibly TRBD2 on 7 matching bases. Germline-derived CDR1 and CDR2 are SEHNR and FQNEAQ (reference sequence). The CDR3 length is 15 residues. Trimming left V 4 bases short and J 2 bases short, with 13 bases between. The CDR3 nucleotides are TGTGCCAGCAGCTCCGGGGGGCTTTCCACAGATACGCAGTATTTT. It codes for CASSSGGLSTDTQYF.

The CDR3 loop is CASREGQGRTVQHF. In DNA form, the CDR3 reads TGTGCCAGCAGGGAAGGACAGGGCAGGACCGTCCAGCATTTT. The chain carries TRBV27 and TRBJ1-5; TRBD1 matches 8 bases. The germline CDR1 and CDR2 sequences are MNHEY and SMNVEV (reference sequence). With V trimmed by 6 bases and J by 12 bases, 13 bases remained unmatched. The length of the CDR3 is 14 residues.

This CDR3 is CASSPTSSAEDTEAFF. CDR3 coding DNA: TGTGCCAGCTCCCCTACCTCGTCCGCGGAGGACACTGAAGCTTTCTTT. The rearrangement joins TRBV18 to TRBJ1-1, with D hard to call. V gave up 6 bases and J gave up 3 bases, with 20 bases separating them. This CDR3 has 16 residues. Per the germline V gene, CDR1 is KGHSH and CDR2 is LQKENI.

The rearrangement joins TRBV18 to TRBJ1-2; 7 nucleotides align to TRBD1. CDR1 is KGHSH and CDR2 is LQKENI in the germline V gene. Unmatched junction bases numbered 2, after V lost 2 bases and J lost 2 bases. The CDR3 consists of 14 residues. CDR3 region: CASSPTGDNYGYTF. The CDR3, as DNA: TGTGCCAGCTCACCAACAGGGGACAACTATGGCTACACCTTC.

Details on this clone: Germline is not matched at one junction end, which may reflect a read error. The chain carries TRBV6-4 and TRBJ2-7; 11 nucleotides agree with TRBD2. Germline loops: CDR1 MRHNA, CDR2 SNTAGT. The CDR3 sequence is 13 residues long. The CDR3 here is CASSRGGLAESDF. For the CDR3, the DNA is TGTGCCAGCAGTCGCGGGGGACTAGCGGAGTCGGACTTC.

The rearrangement joins TRBV27 to TRBJ1-2; perhaps TRBD1 as D (6 bases). V was cut by 4 bases and J by 0 bases, with 12 bases left in between. CDR3 length: 15 residues. Germline CDR1 MNHEY, CDR2 SMNVEV (reference sequence). Written as DNA, the CDR3 is TGTGCCAGCAGTTCCGGACAGATTGCTAACTATGGCTACACCTTC. Translated: CASSSGQIANYGYTF.

The rearrangement joins TRBV29-1 to TRBJ2-7, with a weak D call TRBD1 (6 bases). The CDR3 is 13 amino acids. CDR1 is SQVTM, CDR2 ANQGSEA, per germline. Trimming stripped 3 bases from V and 4 bases from J, with 13 bases between. Here the CDR3 reads CSVERGTGYEQYF. Written as DNA, the CDR3 is TGCAGCGTTGAGCGAGGAACAGGGTACGAGCAGTACTTC.

V and J are TRBV28 and TRBJ2-7, with D possibly TRBD2 on 5 matching bases. Trimming stripped 7 bases from V and 3 bases from J, with 10 bases between. The germline V gene encodes CDR1 MDHEN and CDR2 SYDVKM. The CDR3 sequence is 12 residues long. CDR3 sequence: CASKRGYYEQYF. The CDR3 coding sequence is TGTGCCAGCAAGCGAGGGTACTACGAGCAGTACTTC.

About this clone: Other DNA variants within this sample encode the same CDR3. V is TRBV10-2 and J is TRBJ2-7; tentatively, D is TRBD1 (6 bases). CDR3 size: 14 residues. CDR1 is WSHSY and CDR2 is SAAADI in the germline V gene. The V end lost 2 bases, the J end lost 4 bases, and 12 bases lay between the germline ends. Here the CDR3 reads CASSESWGPYEQYF. The CDR3 nucleotides read TGCGCCAGCAGTGAGAGTTGGGGGCCATACGAGCAGTACTTC.

V gene TRBV30 combines with J gene TRBJ1-2, with 10 bases identical to TRBD1. CDR1 and CDR2 from the germline V gene are GTSNPN and SVGIG (reference sequence). With V trimmed by 2 bases and J by 5 bases, 8 bases remained unmatched. The CDR3 has 15 residues. CDR3 in amino acids: CAWSQTLDRGYGYTF. The CDR3, as DNA: TGTGCCTGGAGTCAAACCCTGGACAGGGGGTATGGCTACACCTTC. The full variable domain, with the rest looked up from reference TRBV30 and TRBJ1-2, is SQTIHQWPATLVQPVGSPLSLECTVEGTSNPNLYWYRQAAGRGLQLLFYSVGIGQISSEVPQNLSASRPQDRQFILSSKKLLLSDSGFYLCAWSQTLDRGYGYTFGSGTRLTVV.

The chain links TRBV4-3 to TRBJ1-3; D not certain. Trimming shortened V by 5 bases and J by 2 bases, and 16 bases separated the two germline ends. Germline V gene data show CDR1 as LGHNA and CDR2 as YSLEER. The CDR3 length is 16 residues. The CDR3 bases are TGCGCCAGCAGCGTCGAGGCAGTCTGGGCTGGAAACACCATATATTTT. Translation gives CASSVEAVWAGNTIYF.

V and J are TRBV27 and TRBJ1-4; TRBD1 agrees at 7 bases. V lost 5 bases, J lost 6 bases, and 9 bases stayed unmatched. The CDR3 extends over 15 amino acids. Germline V gene data show CDR1 as MNHEY and CDR2 as SMNVEV (reference sequence). Written as DNA, the CDR3 is TGTGCCAGCAGTCCAAGACAGGGTCGGGATGAAAAACTGTTTTTT. It encodes CASSPRQGRDEKLFF.

As regards this clone: Other DNA variants within this sample encode the same CDR3. The chain joins TRBV7-9 to TRBJ1-1; 9 bases map to TRBD1. The CDR3 has 14 residues. CDR1 is SEHNR, CDR2 FQNEAQ, per germline (reference sequence). Germline trimming cut 5 bases from V and 5 bases from J; bases unmatched to any gene: 6. The CDR3 DNA reads TGTGCCAGCAGCCCGGGACAGGGTTGGACTGAAGCTTTCTTT. Translation gives CASSPGQGWTEAFF.

V usage is TRBV30 and J usage is TRBJ1-3, with a weak D call TRBD1 (5 bases). From germline, CDR1 is GTSNPN and CDR2 SVGIG (reference sequence). The length of the CDR3 is 13 residues. V lost 7 bases, J lost 2 bases, and 12 bases lay in between. CDR3 region: CALGTVPGNTIYF. The CDR3, as DNA: TGTGCCTTAGGGACTGTCCCTGGAAACACCATATATTTT.

This sequence joins TRBV6-6 and TRBJ2-1; the D gene is possibly TRBD1 (5 bases). Germline CDR1 reads MNHNY; CDR2 reads SVGAGI (reference sequence). The CDR3 contains 14 residues. V was pared by 11 bases and J by 9 bases, with 23 bases between. The CDR3 is CAGSAGQGFGEQFF. CDR3 DNA: TGTGCCGGCTCGGCAGGGCAAGGATTTGGTGAGCAGTTCTTC.

This sequence joins TRBV27 and TRBJ1-2, with TRBD1 matching over 9 bases. The CDR3 covers 13 residues. The trim removed 4 bases at V and 8 bases at J, leaving 5 bases unmatched. CDR1 and CDR2 (germline): MNHEY, SMNVEV (reference sequence). CDR3 residues: CASSSTGGWGYTF. In DNA, the CDR3 is TGTGCCAGCAGTTCTACAGGGGGCTGGGGCTACACCTTC.

The CDR3 DNA follows: TGTGCCAGCTCACCAGATCGGGACTCCTACGAGCAGTACTTC. Translated: CASSPDRDSYEQYF. The rearrangement links TRBV18 to TRBJ2-7, with D perhaps matching TRBD2 (5 bases). Germline V CDR1 and CDR2: KGHSH, LQKENI. The length of the CDR3 is 14 residues. The ends were cut back, 2 bases at V and 0 bases at J, with 8 bases in the middle. The entire variable domain, with the rest obtained from reference TRBV18 and TRBJ2-7, is as follows: NAGVMQNPRHLVRRRGQEARLRCSPMKGHSHVYWYRQLPEEGLKFMVYLQKENIIDESGMPKERFSAEFPKEGPSILRIQQVVRGDSAAYFCASSPDRDSYEQYFGPGTRLTVT.

The chain is built from TRBV7-9 and TRBJ1-5, with no clear D. In germline, CDR1 is SEHNR, CDR2 FQNEAQ (reference sequence). The V and J ends lost 3 bases and 3 bases respectively, with 3 bases between them. The length of the CDR3 is 12 residues. The CDR3 DNA sequence: TGTGCCAGCAGCTTTAACAATCAGCCCCAGCATTTT. It specifies CASSFNNQPQHF.

V gene TRBV30 combines with J gene TRBJ2-5; 11 bases align to TRBD2. CDR3 size: 14 residues. The junction had 7 bases not matched to a gene; V was cut back by 8 bases and J by 2 bases. Germline V gene data show CDR1 as GTSNPN and CDR2 as SVGIG (reference sequence). The CDR3 reads CATGLAGAQETQYF. The DNA of the CDR3 is TGTGCCACCGGACTAGCGGGCGCACAAGAGACCCAGTACTTC.